What follows are 12 T cell receptor beta chains derived from one specimen sequenced in a study of identical twins. TCRdb processed the 5' RACE reads anew with MiXCR; each CDR3 protein has one entry. The profile shows roughly 280,000 distinct CDR3 sequences, roughly 9% of them singletons. This sample was shared with a second study, whose subject was yellow fever vaccine responses in identical twins.

Source material: CD8+ T cells sorted from blood. Receptors were obtained from a woman under 30 in good health.

Turning to this clonotype: An end of the junction differs from the germline gene, which may be a read error. The chain uses TRBV4-2 and TRBJ2-7; possible D gene TRBD2, 7 bases. This CDR3 region has 15 residues. CDR1 LGHNA and CDR2 YNFKEQ come from the germline V gene. Here the CDR3 DNA reads TGTGCCAGCACCCAAGATGTGGGAGGGGGGTCCGAGCAGTACTTC. It codes for CASTQDVGGGSEQYF.

This clonotype was recorded at least ten times. The CDR3 region is CASSQDRDYEQYF. The CDR3 DNA follows: TGCGCCAGCAGCCAAGACAGGGACTACGAGCAGTACTTC. V and J are TRBV4-3 and TRBJ2-7; D possibly corresponds to TRBD1 (5 bases). CDR1 and CDR2 (germline): LGHNA, YSLEER. V shed 0 bases and J shed 3 bases, with 6 bases lying between them. The CDR3 covers 13 residues.

This chain links TRBV12-3 or TRBV12-4 with TRBJ2-1, with 11 bases fitting TRBD2. CDR3 length: 15 amino acids. The J segment lost 7 bases and the V segment lost 3 bases, leaving 5 bases of the junction unmatched. CDR3 DNA sequence: TGTGCCAGCAGTTTGTTTAGCGGGAGGGGTAATGAGCAGTTCTTC. It yields the protein CASSLFSGRGNEQFF.

The J gene is TRBJ2-6, the V gene TRBV11-1, with D hard to call. From germline, CDR1 is SGHAT and CDR2 FQDESV (reference sequence). CDR3 length: 15 amino acids. V was trimmed by 8 bases and J by 0 bases, leaving 11 bases between them. The CDR3 coding sequence is TGTGCCAGCCTTGGGCCCCACTCTGGGGCCAACGTCCTGACTTTC. This encodes CASLGPHSGANVLTF.

The chain has TRBV6-4 and TRBJ1-1; D is undetermined. The CDR3 consists of 14 residues. Germline V lookup: CDR1 MRHNA, CDR2 SNTAGT. V was clipped by 4 bases and J by 2 bases, with 11 bases between them. CDR3 in DNA: TGTGCCAGCAGTGTTCAGATGGAAAACACTGAAGCTTTCTTT. This sequence encodes CASSVQMENTEAFF.

The sample holds many counts of this clonotype. CDR3 DNA: TGTGCCATCAGTGAGTCGATGGGGGGCCAAGAGACCCAGTACTTC. Translation: CAISESMGGQETQYF. V usage is TRBV10-3 and J usage is TRBJ2-5; maybe TRBD2 (6 bases). V shed 0 bases and J shed 1 base, with 9 bases lying between them. The CDR3 totals 15 residues. Germline V gives CDR1 ENHRY, CDR2 SYGVKD.

In DNA form, the CDR3 reads TGTGCCAGCAGCTTCCGGGACAGGGGGTTAGATGAGCAGTTCTTC. It specifies CASSFRDRGLDEQFF. The J gene is TRBJ2-1, the V gene TRBV11-2; 11 positions agree with TRBD1. CDR1 and CDR2 from the germline V gene are SGHAT and FQNNGV. J gave up 8 bases and V 3 bases, and 6 bases lay outside the gene matches. This CDR3 contains 15 residues.

J is TRBJ2-2 and V is TRBV7-9; perhaps TRBD1 as D (5 bases). V dropped 7 bases and J dropped 6 bases, with 15 bases sitting between them. Germline CDR1 SEHNR, CDR2 FQNEAQ (reference sequence). The CDR3 extends over 14 amino acids. CDR3 protein: CASTHPLGAGELFF. The CDR3 DNA reads as TGTGCCAGCACCCACCCCTTAGGGGCCGGGGAGCTGTTTTTT.

This clonotype was counted many times. The rearrangement uses TRBV6-1 and TRBJ1-5; TRBD1 might be the D (6 bases). Germline V gene data show CDR1 as MNHNS and CDR2 as SASEGT. V lost 7 bases and J 6 bases, leaving 16 bases between the germline ends. The CDR3 loop spans 14 amino acids. DNA of the CDR3: TGTGCCAGCACCTTACGACAGGAGAGTCAGCCCCAGCATTTT. Protein sequence: CASTLRQESQPQHF.

There are many counts of this clonotype. The chain uses TRBV4-3 and TRBJ1-1; D gene ambiguous. V dropped 6 bases and J dropped 3 bases, with 11 bases sitting between them. The CDR3 runs to 13 residues. Germline CDR1 LGHNA, CDR2 YSLEER. The CDR3 reads CASSRRVHTEAFF. The CDR3 DNA reads TGCGCCAGCAGTCGCAGAGTCCACACTGAAGCTTTCTTT.

This clonotype was recorded many times. The chain recombines TRBV7-9 with TRBJ2-2; possible D gene TRBD2, 5 bases. Germline V gene data show CDR1 as SEHNR and CDR2 as FQNEAQ (reference sequence). CDR3 length: 15 residues. Trimming removed 7 bases at V and 2 bases at J, with 14 bases between. In DNA, the CDR3 is TGTGCCAGCACCCCTGGAGGTTACAACACCGGGGAGCTGTTTTTT. Translation: CASTPGGYNTGELFF.

The CDR3 DNA is TGTGCCAGCAGAGAAAACCCGGGACAGGGGGCCTACAATGAGCAGTTCTTC. This gives the protein CASRENPGQGAYNEQFF. V gene TRBV6-1 combines with J gene TRBJ2-1; the match to TRBD1 covers 11 bases. Trimming took 6 bases from V and 2 from J; bases not matched to a gene: 9. Germline CDR1 MNHNS, CDR2 SASEGT. The CDR3 covers 17 residues.